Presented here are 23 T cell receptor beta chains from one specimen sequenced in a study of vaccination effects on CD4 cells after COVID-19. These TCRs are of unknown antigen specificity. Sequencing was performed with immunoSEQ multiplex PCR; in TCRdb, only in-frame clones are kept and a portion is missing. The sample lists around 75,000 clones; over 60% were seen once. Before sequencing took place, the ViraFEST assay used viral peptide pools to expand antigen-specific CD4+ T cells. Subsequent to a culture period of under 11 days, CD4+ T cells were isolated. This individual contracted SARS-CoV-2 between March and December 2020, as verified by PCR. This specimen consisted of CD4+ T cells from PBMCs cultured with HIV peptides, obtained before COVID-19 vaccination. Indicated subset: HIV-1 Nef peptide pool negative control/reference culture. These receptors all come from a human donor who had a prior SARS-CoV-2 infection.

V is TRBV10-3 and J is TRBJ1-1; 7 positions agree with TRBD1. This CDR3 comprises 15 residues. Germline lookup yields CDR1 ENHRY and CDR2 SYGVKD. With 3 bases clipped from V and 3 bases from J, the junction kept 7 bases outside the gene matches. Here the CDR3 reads CAISDMAGGDTEAFF. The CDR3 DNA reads TGTGCCATCAGTGATATGGCAGGGGGGGACACTGAAGCTTTCTTT.

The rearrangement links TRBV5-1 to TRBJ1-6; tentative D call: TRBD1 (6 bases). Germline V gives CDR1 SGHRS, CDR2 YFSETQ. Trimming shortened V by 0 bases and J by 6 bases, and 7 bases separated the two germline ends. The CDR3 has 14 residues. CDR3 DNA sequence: TGCGCCAGCAGCTTGGTCAGGGGTAATTCACCCCTCCACTTT. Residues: CASSLVRGNSPLHF. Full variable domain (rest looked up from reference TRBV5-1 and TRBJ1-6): KAGVTQTPRYLIKTRGQQVTLSCSPISGHRSVSWYQQTPGQGLQFLFEYFSETQRNKGNFPGRFSGRQFSNSRSEMNVSTLELGDSALYLCASSLVRGNSPLHFGNGTRLTVT.

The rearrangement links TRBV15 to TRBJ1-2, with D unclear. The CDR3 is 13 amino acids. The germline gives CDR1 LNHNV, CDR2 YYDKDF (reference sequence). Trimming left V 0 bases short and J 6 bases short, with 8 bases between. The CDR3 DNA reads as TGTGCCACCAGCAGAGACAGGATCGATGGCTACACCTTC. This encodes CATSRDRIDGYTF.

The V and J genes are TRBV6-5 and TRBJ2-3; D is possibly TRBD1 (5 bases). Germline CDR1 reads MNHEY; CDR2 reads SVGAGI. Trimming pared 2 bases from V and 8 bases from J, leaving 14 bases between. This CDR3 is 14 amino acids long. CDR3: CASSYDPQQGTQYF. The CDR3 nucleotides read TGTGCCAGCAGTTACGACCCTCAGCAGGGTACGCAGTATTTT.

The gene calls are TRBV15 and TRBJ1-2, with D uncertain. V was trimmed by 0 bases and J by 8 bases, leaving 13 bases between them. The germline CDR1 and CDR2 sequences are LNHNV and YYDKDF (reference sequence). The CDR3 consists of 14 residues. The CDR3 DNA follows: TGTGCCACCAGCAGAGAGGTCAGGAGAGAGGGCTACACCTTC. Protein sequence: CATSREVRREGYTF.

The CDR3 region is CASSDRMKAYNEQFF. In DNA form, the CDR3 reads TGTGCCAGCAGTGACAGGATGAAGGCGTACAATGAGCAGTTCTTC. The chain uses TRBV25-1 and TRBJ2-1; D unclear. The V gene lost 3 bases and the J gene lost 4 bases, with 13 bases spanning the gap. There are 15 residues in the CDR3. CDR1 and CDR2 from the germline V gene are MGHDK and SYGVNS.

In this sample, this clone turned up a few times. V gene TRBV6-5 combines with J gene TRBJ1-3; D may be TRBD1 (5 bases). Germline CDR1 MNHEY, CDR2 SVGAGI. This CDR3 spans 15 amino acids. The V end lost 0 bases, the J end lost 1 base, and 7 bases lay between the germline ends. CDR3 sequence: CASSYSGGSGNTIYF. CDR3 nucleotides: TGTGCCAGCAGTTACTCGGGGGGTTCTGGAAACACCATATATTTT.

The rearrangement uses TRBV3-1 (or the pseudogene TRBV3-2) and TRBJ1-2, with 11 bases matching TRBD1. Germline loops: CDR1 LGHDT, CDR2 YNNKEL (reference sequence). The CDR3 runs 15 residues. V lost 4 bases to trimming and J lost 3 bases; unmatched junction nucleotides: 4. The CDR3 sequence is CASSRGTGGDYGYTF. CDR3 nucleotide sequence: TGTGCCAGCAGCCGCGGGACAGGGGGGGACTATGGCTACACCTTC.

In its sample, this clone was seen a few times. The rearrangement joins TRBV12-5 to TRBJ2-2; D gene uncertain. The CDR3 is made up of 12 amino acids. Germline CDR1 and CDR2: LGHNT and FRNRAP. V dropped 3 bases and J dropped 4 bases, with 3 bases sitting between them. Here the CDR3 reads CASGFSTGELFF. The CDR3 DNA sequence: TGTGCTAGTGGTTTTTCCACCGGGGAGCTGTTTTTT.

CDR3 amino acids: CASSLLAGAGNEQFF. CDR3 coding DNA: TGCGCCAGCAGCTTACTAGCGGGAGCGGGGAATGAGCAGTTCTTC. This chain links TRBV5-1 with TRBJ2-1; the match to TRBD2 covers 11 bases. Germline trimming cut 2 bases from V and 7 bases from J; bases unmatched to any gene: 5. CDR1 is SGHRS and CDR2 is YFSETQ in the germline V gene. This CDR3 region has 15 residues.

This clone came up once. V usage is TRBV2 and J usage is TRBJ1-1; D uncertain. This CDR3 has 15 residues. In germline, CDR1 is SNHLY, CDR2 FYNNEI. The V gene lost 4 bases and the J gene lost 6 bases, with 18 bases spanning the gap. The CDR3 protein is CASSAQKSFISEAFF. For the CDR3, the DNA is TGTGCCAGCAGTGCCCAAAAAAGCTTCATTTCTGAAGCTTTCTTT.

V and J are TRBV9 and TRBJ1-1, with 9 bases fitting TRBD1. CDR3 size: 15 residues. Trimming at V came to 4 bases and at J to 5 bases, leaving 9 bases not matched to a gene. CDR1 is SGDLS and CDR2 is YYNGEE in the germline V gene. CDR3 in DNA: TGTGCCAGCAGCCAGCACAGGGGGCGAAGGACTGAAGCTTTCTTT. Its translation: CASSQHRGRRTEAFF.

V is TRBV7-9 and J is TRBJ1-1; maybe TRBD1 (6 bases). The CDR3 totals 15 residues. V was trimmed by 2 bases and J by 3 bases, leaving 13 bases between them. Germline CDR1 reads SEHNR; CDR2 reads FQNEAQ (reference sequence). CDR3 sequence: CASSLTTGKDTEAFF. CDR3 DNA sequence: TGTGCCAGCAGCTTAACTACAGGGAAGGACACTGAAGCTTTCTTT. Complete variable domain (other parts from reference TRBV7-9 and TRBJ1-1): DTGVSQNPRHKITKRGQNVTFRCDPISEHNRLYWYRQTLGQGPEFLTYFQNEAQLEKSRLLSDRFSAERPKGSFSTLEIQRTEQGDSAMYLCASSLTTGKDTEAFFGQGTRLTVV.

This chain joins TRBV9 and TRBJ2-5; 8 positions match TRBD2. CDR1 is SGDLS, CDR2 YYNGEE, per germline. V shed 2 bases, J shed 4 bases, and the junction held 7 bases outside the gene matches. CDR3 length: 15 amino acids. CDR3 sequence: CASSVGRARGETQYF. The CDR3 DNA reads TGTGCCAGCAGCGTCGGGAGGGCCCGGGGAGAGACCCAGTACTTC.

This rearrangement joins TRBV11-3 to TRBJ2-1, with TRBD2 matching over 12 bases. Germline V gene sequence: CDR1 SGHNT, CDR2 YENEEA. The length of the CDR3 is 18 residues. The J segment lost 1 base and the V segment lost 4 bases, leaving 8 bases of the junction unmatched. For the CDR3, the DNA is TGTGCCAGCAGCTACGGGCCGGGACTAGCGGGTTCCTACAATGAGCAGTTCTTC. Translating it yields CASSYGPGLAGSYNEQFF.

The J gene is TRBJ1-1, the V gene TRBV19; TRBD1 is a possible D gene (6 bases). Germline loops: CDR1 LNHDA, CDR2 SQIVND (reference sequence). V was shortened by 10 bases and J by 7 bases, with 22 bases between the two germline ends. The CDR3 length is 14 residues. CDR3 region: CATQAQRTVREAFF. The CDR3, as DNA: TGTGCCACTCAAGCGCAGCGGACAGTTCGTGAAGCTTTCTTT.

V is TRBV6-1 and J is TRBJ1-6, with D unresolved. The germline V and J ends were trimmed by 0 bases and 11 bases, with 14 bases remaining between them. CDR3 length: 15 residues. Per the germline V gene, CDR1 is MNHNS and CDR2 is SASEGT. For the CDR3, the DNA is TGTGCCAGCAGTGAAGCTTTACGGCAATGGGCACCCCTCCACTTT. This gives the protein CASSEALRQWAPLHF.

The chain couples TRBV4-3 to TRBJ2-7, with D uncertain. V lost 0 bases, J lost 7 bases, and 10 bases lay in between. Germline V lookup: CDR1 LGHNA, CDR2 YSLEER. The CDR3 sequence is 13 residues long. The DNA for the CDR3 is TGCGCCAGCAGCCAAGATATATTTCGGGAGCAGTACTTC. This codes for CASSQDIFREQYF.

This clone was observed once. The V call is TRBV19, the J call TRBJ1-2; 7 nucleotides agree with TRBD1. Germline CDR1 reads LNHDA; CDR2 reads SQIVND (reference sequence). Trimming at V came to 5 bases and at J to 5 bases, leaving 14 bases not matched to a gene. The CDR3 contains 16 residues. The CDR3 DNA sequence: TGTGCCAGTAGTTACGCAGGGACAGAGATTAGGTATGGCTACACCTTC. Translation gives CASSYAGTEIRYGYTF.

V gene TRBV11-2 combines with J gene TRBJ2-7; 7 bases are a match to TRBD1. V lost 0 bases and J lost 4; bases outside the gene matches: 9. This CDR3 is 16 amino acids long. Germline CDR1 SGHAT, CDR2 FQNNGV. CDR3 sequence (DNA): TGTGCCAGCAGCTTAGATCTGGAACAGGGGCTATACGAGCAGTACTTC. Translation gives CASSLDLEQGLYEQYF.

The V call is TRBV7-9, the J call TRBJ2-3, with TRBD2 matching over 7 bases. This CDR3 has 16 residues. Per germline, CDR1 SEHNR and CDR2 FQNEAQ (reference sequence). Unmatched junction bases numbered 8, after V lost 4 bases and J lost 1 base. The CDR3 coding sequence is TGTGCCAGCAGCTCCGTAGCGGGTAGGGGCACAGATACGCAGTATTTT. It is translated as CASSSVAGRGTDTQYF.

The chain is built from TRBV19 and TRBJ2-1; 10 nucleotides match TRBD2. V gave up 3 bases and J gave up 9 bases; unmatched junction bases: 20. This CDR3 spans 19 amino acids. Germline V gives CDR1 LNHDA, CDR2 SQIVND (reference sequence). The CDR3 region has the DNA TGTGCCAGTAGTATCGGGCCAAATCGGGCTAGCGGGAGCCCCCCTGAGCAGTTCTTC. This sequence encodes CASSIGPNRASGSPPEQFF.

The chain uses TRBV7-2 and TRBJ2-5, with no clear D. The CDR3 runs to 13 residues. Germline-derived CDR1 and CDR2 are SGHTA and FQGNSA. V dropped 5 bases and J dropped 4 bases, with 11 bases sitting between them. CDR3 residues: CASSAGALETQYF. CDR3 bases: TGTGCCAGCAGCGCCGGAGCTTTAGAGACCCAGTACTTC.